These 9 T cell receptor beta chains share one sample of origin, sequenced in a study of blood T cell repertoires in COVID-19. The protocol was immunoSEQ multiplex PCR, while the TCRdb copy is restricted to in-frame clones and leaves out a portion. Of around 300,000 clones listed, 90% are singletons. The material sequenced was PBMCs or T cells enriched from blood (not recorded which). All receptors come from a woman aged 18-29 years with acute COVID-19.

The CDR3 loop reads CASSVTGGWGYTF. CDR3 DNA sequence: TGCGCCAGCAGTGTCACAGGGGGCTGGGGCTACACCTTC. The V gene is TRBV5-1, the J gene TRBJ1-2, with 9 bases matching TRBD1. This CDR3 spans 13 amino acids. Trimming at V came to 5 bases and at J to 8 bases, leaving 7 bases not matched to a gene. Germline V gives CDR1 SGHRS, CDR2 YFSETQ.

This chain connects TRBV9 to TRBJ2-7, with 9 bases aligning to TRBD1. After removal of 5 bases from V and 0 bases from J, the junction contained 21 bases not matched to a gene. The CDR3 is 20 residues long. Germline V gene data show CDR1 as SGDLS and CDR2 as YYNGEE. The CDR3 DNA reads TGTGCCAGCAGTGATAACCAGGGACAGGGCCATACCCAGAGCTCCTACGAGCAGTACTTC. Protein sequence: CASSDNQGQGHTQSSYEQYF.

This rearrangement joins TRBV6-2 or TRBV6-3 to TRBJ1-4; TRBD1 matches 8 bases. J gave up 6 bases and V 2 bases, and 11 bases lay outside the gene matches. Germline CDR1 and CDR2: MNHEY and SVGEGT. The CDR3 length is 17 residues. CDR3 coding DNA: TGTGCCAGCAGTTACCCGTTCACAGGGGGACCATATGAAAAACTGTTTTTT. It translates to CASSYPFTGGPYEKLFF.

The gene calls are TRBV7-9 and TRBJ2-1; 7 bases match TRBD1. V lost 2 bases to trimming and J lost 7 bases; unmatched junction nucleotides: 5. The CDR3 contains 14 residues. CDR1 SEHNR and CDR2 FQNEAQ come from the germline V gene (reference sequence). Here the CDR3 DNA reads TGTGCCAGCAGCTTACCCTACAGGGGAAATGAGCAGTTCTTC. It is translated as CASSLPYRGNEQFF.

The chain has TRBV9 and TRBJ2-7, with 9 bases lining up with TRBD2. The CDR3 is 14 amino acids. The V segment lost 0 bases and the J segment 5 bases; nucleotides outside the gene matches: 3. Germline CDR1 and CDR2: SGDLS and YYNGEE. The CDR3 here is CASSVAAGGNEQYF. DNA of the CDR3: TGTGCCAGCAGCGTAGCGGCGGGAGGGAACGAGCAGTACTTC.

This sequence joins TRBV3-1 (or the pseudogene TRBV3-2) and TRBJ1-6; D remains ambiguous. V was shortened by 5 bases and J by 7 bases, with 24 bases between the two germline ends. The CDR3 spans 18 residues. CDR1 and CDR2 (germline): LGHDT, YNNKEL (reference sequence). CDR3 DNA: TGTGCCAGCAGCTGTCATCTTCCCATTTCATACATCAATTCACCCCTCCACTTT. This codes for CASSCHLPISYINSPLHF.

The V and J genes are TRBV6-1 and TRBJ2-1, with a tentative D call TRBD2 (6 bases). With 4 bases removed from V and 4 bases from J, the gap between germline ends came to 20 bases. Germline V gene sequence: CDR1 MNHNS, CDR2 SASEGT. This CDR3 comprises 17 residues. In DNA, the CDR3 is TGTGCCAGCAGTGGTGGGTTGTGGGACTCGCTATACAATGAGCAGTTCTTC. Protein sequence: CASSGGLWDSLYNEQFF.

V and J are TRBV4-2 and TRBJ2-3; tentative D call: TRBD2 (6 bases). Trimming removed 2 bases at V and 0 bases at J, with 12 bases between. There are 16 residues in the CDR3. CDR1 is LGHNA, CDR2 YNFKEQ, per germline. Here the CDR3 reads CASSQLGTPSTDTQYF. CDR3 coding DNA: TGTGCCAGCAGCCAATTGGGGACTCCTAGCACAGATACGCAGTATTTT.

This clone was recorded once. This chain uses TRBV27 with TRBJ2-1; 11 bases are shared with TRBD2. J gave up 8 bases and V 5 bases, and 14 bases lay outside the gene matches. This CDR3 contains 17 residues. Germline CDR1 reads MNHEY; CDR2 reads SMNVEV (reference sequence). The CDR3 is CASSPLQLAGVYDEQFF. Written as DNA, the CDR3 is TGTGCCAGCAGTCCCTTACAACTAGCGGGAGTGTATGATGAGCAGTTCTTC.